The clone carrying this T cell receptor beta chain was counted between two and nine times. Antigen specificity is unknown. This specimen belongs to a study of T-cell memory formation after mild COVID-19. Study details: Clusters were largely donor specific. Study-level results: CD4+ contracting clones were found mainly in CM and EM, and CD8+ ones in EMRA. A balance of CD4 and CD8 characterized clones contracting day 15 to 85, whereas later expanders leaned CD4+.

The CDR3 is 14 amino acids. The ends were cut back, 3 bases at V and 7 bases at J, with 15 bases in the middle. 5'RACE primed at constant segments yielded TCR alpha and TCR beta cDNA libraries bearing sample barcodes and UMIs. MiXCR, run by TCRdb on the 5' RACE reads, gives a single entry per CDR3 protein. The sample holds 500,000 to 600,000 distinct CDR3 sequences, around 17% seen once. The sample consisted of PBMCs or a T cell subset sorted from them (not recorded which). The receptor was isolated from an adult woman who had mild COVID-19 (a few samples of this study predate the infection). Cell type and time point are not known. The chain is built from TRBV12-3 or TRBV12-4 and TRBJ1-2, with unresolved D. The CDR3 sequence is CASSFDSPSAGYTF. DNA for the CDR3: TGTGCCAGCAGTTTTGACTCTCCAAGCGCTGGCTACACCTTC.